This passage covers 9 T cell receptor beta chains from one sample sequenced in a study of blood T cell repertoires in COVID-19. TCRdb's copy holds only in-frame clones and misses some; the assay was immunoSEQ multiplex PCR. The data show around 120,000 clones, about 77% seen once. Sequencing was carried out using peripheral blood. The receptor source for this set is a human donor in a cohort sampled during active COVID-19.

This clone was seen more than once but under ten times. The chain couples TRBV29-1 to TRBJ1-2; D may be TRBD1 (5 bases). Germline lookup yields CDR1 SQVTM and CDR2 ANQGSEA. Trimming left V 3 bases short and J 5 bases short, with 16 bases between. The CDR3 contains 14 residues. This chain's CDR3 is CSVDSRWQGYGYTF. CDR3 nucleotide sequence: TGCAGCGTTGATTCCCGGTGGCAGGGTTATGGCTACACCTTC.

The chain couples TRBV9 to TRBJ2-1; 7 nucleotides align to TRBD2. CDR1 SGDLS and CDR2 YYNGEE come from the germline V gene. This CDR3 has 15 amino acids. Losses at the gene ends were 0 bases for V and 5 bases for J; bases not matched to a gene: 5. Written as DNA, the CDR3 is TGTGCCAGCAGCGTAGACTCTAGCGGACACAATGAGCAGTTCTTC. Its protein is CASSVDSSGHNEQFF. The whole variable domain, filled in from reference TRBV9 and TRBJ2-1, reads DSGVTQTPKHLITATGQRVTLRCSPRSGDLSVYWYQQSLDQGLQFLIQYYNGEERAKGNILERFSAQQFPDLHSELNLSSLELGDSALYFCASSVDSSGHNEQFFGPGTRLTVL.

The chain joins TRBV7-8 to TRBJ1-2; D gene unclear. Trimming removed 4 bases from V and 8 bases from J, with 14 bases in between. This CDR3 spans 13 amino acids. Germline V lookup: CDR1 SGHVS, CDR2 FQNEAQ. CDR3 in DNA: TGTGCCAGCAGCTCGCTTGAGGGTTACGGCTACACCTTC. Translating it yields CASSSLEGYGYTF.

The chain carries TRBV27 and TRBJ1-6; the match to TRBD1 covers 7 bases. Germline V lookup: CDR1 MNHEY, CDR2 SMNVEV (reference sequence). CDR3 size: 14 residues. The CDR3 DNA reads TGTGCAACAGGGGCAGGGACGGGTAATTCACCCCTCCACTTT. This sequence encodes CATGAGTGNSPLHF.

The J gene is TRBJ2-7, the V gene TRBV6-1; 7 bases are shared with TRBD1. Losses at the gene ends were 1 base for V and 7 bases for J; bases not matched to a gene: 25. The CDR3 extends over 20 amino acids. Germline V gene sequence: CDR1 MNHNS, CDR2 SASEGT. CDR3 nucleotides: TGTGCCAGCAGTGAAGTTAGTCATGACAGGGTGGGCGCGGAGGACTGGGAGCAGTACTTC. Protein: CASSEVSHDRVGAEDWEQYF.

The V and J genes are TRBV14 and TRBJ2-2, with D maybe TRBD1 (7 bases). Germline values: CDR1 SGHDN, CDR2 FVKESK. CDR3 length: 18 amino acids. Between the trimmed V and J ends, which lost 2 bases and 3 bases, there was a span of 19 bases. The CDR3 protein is CASSQHRGQGGDTGELFF. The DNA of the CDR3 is TGTGCCAGCAGCCAACATCGGGGGCAGGGGGGAGACACCGGGGAGCTGTTTTTT.

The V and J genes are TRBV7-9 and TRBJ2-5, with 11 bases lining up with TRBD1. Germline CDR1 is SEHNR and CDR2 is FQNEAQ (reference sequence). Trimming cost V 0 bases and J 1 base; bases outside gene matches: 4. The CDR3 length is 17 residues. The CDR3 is CASSLAIGTGGQETQYF. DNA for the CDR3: TGTGCCAGCAGCTTAGCCATTGGGACAGGGGGCCAAGAGACCCAGTACTTC.

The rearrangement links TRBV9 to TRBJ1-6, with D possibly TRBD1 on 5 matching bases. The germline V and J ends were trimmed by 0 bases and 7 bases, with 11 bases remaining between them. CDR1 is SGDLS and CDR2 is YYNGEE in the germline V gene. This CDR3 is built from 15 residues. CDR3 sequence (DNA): TGTGCCAGCAGCGTAGAAGGCAGGGTAAATTCACCCCTCCACTTT. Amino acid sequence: CASSVEGRVNSPLHF. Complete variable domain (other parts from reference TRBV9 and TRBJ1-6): DSGVTQTPKHLITATGQRVTLRCSPRSGDLSVYWYQQSLDQGLQFLIQYYNGEERAKGNILERFSAQQFPDLHSELNLSSLELGDSALYFCASSVEGRVNSPLHFGNGTRLTVT.

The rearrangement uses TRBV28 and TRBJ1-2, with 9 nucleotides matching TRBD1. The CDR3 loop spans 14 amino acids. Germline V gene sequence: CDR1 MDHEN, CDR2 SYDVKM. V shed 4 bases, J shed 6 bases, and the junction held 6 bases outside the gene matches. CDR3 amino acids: CASSSGTGTHGYTF. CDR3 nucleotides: TGTGCCAGCAGTTCCGGGACAGGGACTCATGGCTACACCTTC.